Listed below are T cell receptor beta chains from one sample, sequenced in a study of blood T cell repertoires in COVID-19. Sequenced by immunoSEQ multiplex PCR; TCRdb stores in-frame clones only, minus some. The table lists about 380,000 clones, 88% of them singletons. Sequencing input: PBMCs or T cells enriched from blood (not recorded which). These receptors were collected from a woman under 30 who had recovered from COVID-19. CDR3s include the opening cysteine and the closing phenylalanine or tryptophan. Fields, in order: clone size, V gene, J gene, D gene, CDR3 DNA, CDR3 protein. D genes are given only for firm matches. Expanded clones are given a class, and other clones once, few, many or no size at all.

clone_size: NA; v_call: TRBV18; j_call: TRBJ1-5; d_call: TRBD1; cdr3_nt: TGTGCCAGCTCACCAGCGACAGGGATTAATCAGCCCCAGCATTTT; cdr3_aa: CASSPATGINQPQHF
clone_size: NA; v_call: TRBV4-3; j_call: TRBJ2-5; d_call: NA; cdr3_nt: TGCGCCAGCAGCCAAGAATCGAACAGGCTCCGCGGTGGGGAGACCCAGTACTTC; cdr3_aa: CASSQESNRLRGGETQYF
clone_size: NA; v_call: TRBV11-2; j_call: TRBJ2-7; d_call: NA; cdr3_nt: TGTGCCAGCAGCTTAATGGAGTACTACGAGCAGTACTTC; cdr3_aa: CASSLMEYYEQYF
clone_size: NA; v_call: TRBV30; j_call: TRBJ2-1; d_call: NA; cdr3_nt: TGTGCCTGGAGTGTGGAGGTCGGCGGCAATGAGCAGTTCTTC; cdr3_aa: CAWSVEVGGNEQFF
clone_size: NA; v_call: TRBV19; j_call: TRBJ1-1; d_call: NA; cdr3_nt: TGTGCCAGTAGTATATTATCCTCCTTGGGAGGGGAAAACACTGAAGCTTTCTTT; cdr3_aa: CASSILSSLGGENTEAFF
clone_size: NA; v_call: TRBV6-5; j_call: TRBJ2-7; d_call: NA; cdr3_nt: TGTGCCAGCAGTTGGGGTGTACAGGCGATCTCCTACGAGCAGTACTTC; cdr3_aa: CASSWGVQAISYEQYF
clone_size: NA; v_call: TRBV28; j_call: TRBJ2-7; d_call: TRBD2; cdr3_nt: TGTGCCAGCAGTATGCTAGCGGTATCCTACGAGCAGTACTTC; cdr3_aa: CASSMLAVSYEQYF
clone_size: once; v_call: TRBV3-1/TRBV3-2; j_call: TRBJ2-2; d_call: NA; cdr3_nt: TGTGCCAGCAGCCCAAGTCGGGGGAACACCGGGGAGCTGTTTTTT; cdr3_aa: CASSPSRGNTGELFF
clone_size: NA; v_call: TRBV27; j_call: TRBJ2-1; d_call: TRBD1; cdr3_nt: TGTGCCAGCAGCCACAGGGGGCATGAGCAGTTCTTC; cdr3_aa: CASSHRGHEQFF
clone_size: NA; v_call: TRBV3-1/TRBV3-2; j_call: TRBJ2-7; d_call: TRBD1; cdr3_nt: TGTGCCAGCAGCCAAGATAAAAGGACAGGTATTTTCGGGGAGCAGTACTTC; cdr3_aa: CASSQDKRTGIFGEQYF
clone_size: NA; v_call: TRBV19; j_call: TRBJ2-4; d_call: NA; cdr3_nt: TGTGCCAGTAAAGCCCCGGCAGGAAACATTCAGTACTTC; cdr3_aa: CASKAPAGNIQYF
clone_size: once; v_call: TRBV9; j_call: TRBJ1-6; d_call: NA; cdr3_nt: TGTGCCAGCAGCGGTAGCTCCTATAATTCACCCCTCCACTTT; cdr3_aa: CASSGSSYNSPLHF
clone_size: NA; v_call: TRBV5-4; j_call: TRBJ1-6; d_call: NA; cdr3_nt: TGTGCCAGCAGCTTGCTACAGTCTAATTCACCCCTCCACTTT; cdr3_aa: CASSLLQSNSPLHF
clone_size: NA; v_call: TRBV23-1; j_call: TRBJ1-4; d_call: TRBD1; cdr3_nt: TGCGCCAGCAGTCGGGGACAGACTAATGAAAAACTGTTTTTT; cdr3_aa: CASSRGQTNEKLFF
clone_size: NA; v_call: TRBV7-9; j_call: TRBJ1-4; d_call: TRBD1; cdr3_nt: TGTGCCAGCAGCTCCAACCGGGACAGGGATGAAAAACTGTTTTTT; cdr3_aa: CASSSNRDRDEKLFF
clone_size: NA; v_call: TRBV7-9; j_call: TRBJ2-5; d_call: NA; cdr3_nt: TGTGCCAGCAGCCCAATTGGACAGTCGCAAGAGACCCAGTACTTC; cdr3_aa: CASSPIGQSQETQYF
clone_size: NA; v_call: TRBV19; j_call: TRBJ1-3; d_call: NA; cdr3_nt: TGTGCCAGTAGTGTTGGACAGTCCTCTGGAAACACCATATATTTT; cdr3_aa: CASSVGQSSGNTIYF
clone_size: NA; v_call: TRBV5-1; j_call: TRBJ2-7; d_call: TRBD2; cdr3_nt: TGCGCCAGCAGCTTGGCGACTAGCGGGGGGGTAGTCGACGAGCAGTACTTC; cdr3_aa: CASSLATSGGVVDEQYF
clone_size: NA; v_call: TRBV12-3/TRBV12-4; j_call: TRBJ1-2; d_call: NA; cdr3_nt: TGTGCCAGCAGTTTCGGAGCAGCCTGGGGCTACACCTTC; cdr3_aa: CASSFGAAWGYTF
clone_size: NA; v_call: TRBV9; j_call: TRBJ1-1; d_call: TRBD1; cdr3_nt: TGTGCCAGCAGCGCCGGACAGGGGACTATGAACACTGAAGCTTTCTTT; cdr3_aa: CASSAGQGTMNTEAFF
clone_size: NA; v_call: TRBV5-1; j_call: TRBJ1-3; d_call: NA; cdr3_nt: TGCGCCAGCAGCGATCAGGGTCTGGGTGGAAACACCATATATTTT; cdr3_aa: CASSDQGLGGNTIYF
clone_size: NA; v_call: TRBV19; j_call: TRBJ1-1; d_call: NA; cdr3_nt: TGTGCCAGTAGTATCCCCATGAACACTGAAGCTTTCTTT; cdr3_aa: CASSIPMNTEAFF
clone_size: NA; v_call: TRBV5-5; j_call: TRBJ1-1; d_call: NA; cdr3_nt: TGTGCCAGCAGCCATTGGGACTACGATGCGGACACTGAAGCTTTCTTT; cdr3_aa: CASSHWDYDADTEAFF
clone_size: NA; v_call: TRBV29-1; j_call: TRBJ2-1; d_call: TRBD1; cdr3_nt: TGCAGCGTTGGACAGGGAAATGAGCAGTTCTTC; cdr3_aa: CSVGQGNEQFF
clone_size: NA; v_call: TRBV9; j_call: TRBJ2-3; d_call: NA; cdr3_nt: TGTGCCAGCAGGCCGGTACCGAGCACAGATACGCAGTATTTT; cdr3_aa: CASRPVPSTDTQYF
clone_size: NA; v_call: TRBV27; j_call: TRBJ2-1; d_call: TRBD1; cdr3_nt: TGTGCCAGCAGCCTCCAAGGGACAGGGGTTCTAGGCGATGAGCAGTTCTTC; cdr3_aa: CASSLQGTGVLGDEQFF
clone_size: NA; v_call: TRBV19; j_call: TRBJ2-5; d_call: NA; cdr3_nt: TGTGCCAGTAGTATTTTCGGTGCCCTAGGGGCAAAGACCCAGTACTTC; cdr3_aa: CASSIFGALGAKTQYF
clone_size: once; v_call: TRBV9; j_call: TRBJ2-4; d_call: TRBD1; cdr3_nt: TGTGCCAGCAGCTTACAGGGGGCGGCCAAAAACATTCAGTACTTC; cdr3_aa: CASSLQGAAKNIQYF
clone_size: NA; v_call: TRBV18; j_call: TRBJ1-2; d_call: NA; cdr3_nt: TGTGCCAGCTCACCGGGGGACACCTATGGCTACACCTTC; cdr3_aa: CASSPGDTYGYTF
clone_size: NA; v_call: TRBV14; j_call: TRBJ2-4; d_call: NA; cdr3_nt: TGTGCCAGCAGCCGGGACACTGGCATTCAGTACTTC; cdr3_aa: CASSRDTGIQYF
clone_size: NA; v_call: TRBV7-2; j_call: TRBJ2-2; d_call: NA; cdr3_nt: TGTGCCAGCAGCTTATCAGGAACGTTCAGGGAGCTGTTTTTT; cdr3_aa: CASSLSGTFRELFF
clone_size: NA; v_call: TRBV2; j_call: TRBJ1-3; d_call: NA; cdr3_nt: TGTGCCAGCAGGAGCTCTGGAAACACCATATATTTT; cdr3_aa: CASRSSGNTIYF
clone_size: NA; v_call: TRBV3-1/TRBV3-2; j_call: TRBJ1-2; d_call: TRBD1; cdr3_nt: TGTGCCAGCGGACAGGCTAACTATGGCTACACCTTC; cdr3_aa: CASGQANYGYTF
clone_size: NA; v_call: TRBV7-3; j_call: TRBJ1-1; d_call: NA; cdr3_nt: TGTGCCAGCAGCTTGGGGCCAGGGGCTGAAGCTTTCTTT; cdr3_aa: CASSLGPGAEAFF
clone_size: NA; v_call: TRBV23-1; j_call: TRBJ1-6; d_call: NA; cdr3_nt: TGCGCCAGCAGTCAATCGCCCAGGGATGGATCACCCCTCCACTTT; cdr3_aa: CASSQSPRDGSPLHF
clone_size: NA; v_call: TRBV2; j_call: TRBJ1-2; d_call: NA; cdr3_nt: TGTGCCAGCAACGGGGGAAGCTATGGCTACACCTTC; cdr3_aa: CASNGGSYGYTF
clone_size: NA; v_call: TRBV27; j_call: TRBJ2-7; d_call: NA; cdr3_nt: TGTGCCAGCAGCGGTCATTCCAATACCTACGAGCAGTACTTC; cdr3_aa: CASSGHSNTYEQYF
clone_size: NA; v_call: TRBV5-1; j_call: TRBJ2-5; d_call: NA; cdr3_nt: TGCGCCAGCAGCTTGGCCGGAGAGACCCAGTACTTC; cdr3_aa: CASSLAGETQYF
clone_size: once; v_call: TRBV6-5; j_call: TRBJ1-1; d_call: TRBD1; cdr3_nt: TGTGCCAGCAGGCTTGGGACAGAGAACACTGAAGCTTTCTTT; cdr3_aa: CASRLGTENTEAFF
clone_size: NA; v_call: TRBV5-1; j_call: TRBJ2-3; d_call: NA; cdr3_nt: TGCGCCAGCAGCTTAGAGCGGGGCACAGATACGCAGTATTTT; cdr3_aa: CASSLERGTDTQYF
clone_size: NA; v_call: TRBV5-1; j_call: TRBJ2-1; d_call: NA; cdr3_nt: TGCGCCAGCAGCTTGGACGGCGGGGCCAGGAAGCAGTTCTTC; cdr3_aa: CASSLDGGARKQFF
clone_size: NA; v_call: TRBV30; j_call: TRBJ2-3; d_call: TRBD1; cdr3_nt: TGTGCCTGGAGCCCCAACACAGGGGCGGCAGATACGCAGTATTTT; cdr3_aa: CAWSPNTGAADTQYF
clone_size: once; v_call: TRBV18; j_call: TRBJ1-5; d_call: NA; cdr3_nt: TGTGCCAGCTCACAACTGACAGCAAATAGCAATCAGCCCCAGCATTTT; cdr3_aa: CASSQLTANSNQPQHF
clone_size: once; v_call: TRBV18; j_call: TRBJ1-5; d_call: NA; cdr3_nt: TGTGCCAGCTCACCTTCAGACAATCAGCCCCAGCATTTT; cdr3_aa: CASSPSDNQPQHF
clone_size: NA; v_call: TRBV3-1/TRBV3-2; j_call: TRBJ1-6; d_call: NA; cdr3_nt: TGTGCCAGCAGCCCGCGGGAAGGGCGCTATAATTCACCCCTCCACTTT; cdr3_aa: CASSPREGRYNSPLHF
clone_size: NA; v_call: TRBV7-2; j_call: TRBJ2-2; d_call: TRBD2; cdr3_nt: TGTGCCAGCAGCTTCCCCCGGGGGGGCCGTACCGGGGAGCTGTTTTTT; cdr3_aa: CASSFPRGGRTGELFF
clone_size: NA; v_call: TRBV11-2; j_call: TRBJ1-1; d_call: TRBD1; cdr3_nt: TGTGCCAGCAGCTTGGGACAGGGATGGACTGAAGCTTTCTTT; cdr3_aa: CASSLGQGWTEAFF
clone_size: NA; v_call: TRBV7-3; j_call: TRBJ2-1; d_call: TRBD2; cdr3_nt: TGTGCCAGCAGCTTAACGGGACTAGCGGGCAATGAGCAGTTCTTC; cdr3_aa: CASSLTGLAGNEQFF
clone_size: NA; v_call: TRBV5-6; j_call: TRBJ1-1; d_call: NA; cdr3_nt: TGTGCCAGCAGCCCGGGGGGGAGTGGCACTGAAGCTTTCTTT; cdr3_aa: CASSPGGSGTEAFF
clone_size: NA; v_call: TRBV5-1; j_call: TRBJ1-4; d_call: NA; cdr3_nt: TGCGCCAGCAGCTCCGGGGATTCAACTAATGAAAAACTGTTTTTT; cdr3_aa: CASSSGDSTNEKLFF
clone_size: few; v_call: TRBV3-1/TRBV3-2; j_call: TRBJ1-1; d_call: TRBD1; cdr3_nt: TGTGCCAGCAGCCACGGGGGACAGGGGGCCACTGAAGCTTTCTTT; cdr3_aa: CASSHGGQGATEAFF
clone_size: NA; v_call: TRBV4-2; j_call: TRBJ2-4; d_call: NA; cdr3_nt: TGTGCCAGCACCCCGGACAGTGCAAACATTCAGTACTTC; cdr3_aa: CASTPDSANIQYF
clone_size: NA; v_call: TRBV9; j_call: TRBJ1-1; d_call: TRBD1; cdr3_nt: TGTGCCAGCAGCCCGACGACAGGGAGCGGCACTGAAGCTTTCTTT; cdr3_aa: CASSPTTGSGTEAFF
clone_size: NA; v_call: TRBV28; j_call: TRBJ1-1; d_call: NA; cdr3_nt: TGTGCCAGCAGTGCACGCCCGGTCCTGAACACTGAAGCTTTCTTT; cdr3_aa: CASSARPVLNTEAFF
clone_size: NA; v_call: TRBV6-5; j_call: TRBJ1-4; d_call: NA; cdr3_nt: TGTGCCAGCAGTACCCGAGGGGAAAAACTGTTTTTT; cdr3_aa: CASSTRGEKLFF